These 8 T cell receptor beta chains share one sample of origin, sequenced in a study of blood T cell repertoires in COVID-19. Clones were read by immunoSEQ multiplex PCR, and TCRdb kept only the in-frame ones, dropping some. This sample has over 350,000 clones, with around 86% found just once. Sequencing used peripheral blood. These receptor sequences come from a woman younger than 45 with active or convalescent COVID-19.

Only one count was recorded for this clone. This chain links TRBV3-1 (or the pseudogene TRBV3-2) with TRBJ2-5; 9 nucleotides match TRBD1. V dropped 4 bases and J dropped 4; count of bases not matched to a gene: 7. Germline V gives CDR1 LGHDT, CDR2 YNNKEL (reference sequence). The CDR3 runs to 15 residues. For the CDR3, the DNA is TGTGCCAGCAGCCGGTACAGGGGGCAGGGAGAGACCCAGTACTTC. Protein product: CASSRYRGQGETQYF.

The chain employs TRBV6-5 and TRBJ1-1; D is uncertain. CDR3 size: 13 residues. V gave up 6 bases and J gave up 6 bases, with 14 bases separating them. Germline V gene data show CDR1 as MNHEY and CDR2 as SVGAGI. The CDR3 DNA reads TGTGCCAGCAGACTAACGGATTTTGCTGAAGCTTTCTTT. This gives the protein CASRLTDFAEAFF.

A remark on this clone: This CDR3 is also generated by other DNA sequences in the sample. J is TRBJ1-5 and V is TRBV2, with D possibly TRBD1 on 5 matching bases. Trimming pared 6 bases from V and 1 base from J, leaving 10 bases between. The CDR3 contains 14 residues. CDR1 is SNHLY, CDR2 FYNNEI, per germline. The CDR3 protein is CASSPDSSNQPQHF. The CDR3 DNA is TGTGCCAGCAGCCCCGACAGCAGCAATCAGCCCCAGCATTTT.

CDR3 residues: CASIPSLGADGYTF. CDR3 DNA sequence: TGTGCCAGCATCCCAAGTCTGGGAGCGGATGGCTACACCTTC. V usage is TRBV6-5 and J usage is TRBJ1-2; no definite D call. Germline-derived CDR1 and CDR2 are MNHEY and SVGAGI. The length of the CDR3 is 14 residues. V was shortened by 7 bases and J by 6 bases, with 18 bases between the two germline ends.

The chain combines TRBV3-1 (or the pseudogene TRBV3-2) with TRBJ2-2, with D perhaps TRBD1 (6 bases). Trimming cost V 0 bases and J 5 bases, with 10 bases left between them. CDR3 length: 15 amino acids. Germline V CDR1 and CDR2: LGHDT, YNNKEL (reference sequence). As DNA, the CDR3 is TGTGCCAGCAGCCAAGAAGGGCAGGGGACCGGGGAGCTGTTTTTT. Translating gives CASSQEGQGTGELFF.

This clone has a single count. The V and J genes are TRBV7-7 and TRBJ2-5; tentatively, D is TRBD2 (6 bases). CDR3 length: 13 amino acids. The V gene's germline CDR1 is SSHAT and CDR2 FNYEAQ (reference sequence). Between the trimmed V and J ends, which lost 6 bases and 3 bases, there was a span of 11 bases. Here the CDR3 reads CASSASEEETQYF. The DNA for the CDR3 is TGTGCCAGCAGTGCTAGCGAGGAAGAGACCCAGTACTTC.

This chain connects TRBV29-1 to TRBJ2-7; 8 bases align to TRBD2. Germline-derived CDR1 and CDR2 are SQVTM and ANQGSEA. The CDR3 spans 14 residues. The junction had 5 bases not matched to a gene; V was cut back by 0 bases and J by 4 bases. CDR3 coding DNA: TGCAGCGTTGAAGAAGCGGGAGAGGGGTACGAGCAGTACTTC. As protein: CSVEEAGEGYEQYF.

The rearrangement uses TRBV3-1 (or the pseudogene TRBV3-2) and TRBJ1-1; D is perhaps TRBD1 (5 bases). Germline CDR1 reads LGHDT; CDR2 reads YNNKEL (reference sequence). CDR3 size: 13 residues. Trimming removed 6 bases from V and 0 bases from J, with 8 bases in between. This CDR3 reads CASRAGLNTEAFF. The CDR3 DNA sequence: TGTGCCAGCAGAGCAGGGCTGAACACTGAAGCTTTCTTT.